Only a few counts were recorded for the clone carrying this TCR beta chain. Its specificity is unknown. This sample is drawn from a study of identical twins. Study results and caveats: Carriage of fewer insertions was seen in abundant cord blood beta clonotypes, whereas memory repertoires showed none. Analyses of zero insertions could be partly confounded by invariant MAIT and iNKT cells.

cDNA molecules carried unique molecular identifiers, and template switching added a universal primer site. TCRdb reprocessed the 5' RACE reads with MiXCR, giving one entry per CDR3 protein. Here the sample spans over 200,000 distinct CDR3 sequences, approximately 10% being singletons. This CDR3 spans 15 amino acids. Germline V gene lookup returns CDR1 LGHNA and CDR2 YSLEER. V was clipped by 0 bases and J by 1 base, with 10 bases between them. The sequencing sample was made of memory T cells sorted from blood. The rearrangement joins TRBV4-3 to TRBJ2-7; the D gene is possibly TRBD2 (5 bases). The origin of this receptor is a man in his fifties or sixties in good health. Here the CDR3 reads CASSQDASLSYEQYF. In DNA, the CDR3 is TGCGCCAGCAGCCAAGATGCTAGCCTTTCCTACGAGCAGTACTTC.